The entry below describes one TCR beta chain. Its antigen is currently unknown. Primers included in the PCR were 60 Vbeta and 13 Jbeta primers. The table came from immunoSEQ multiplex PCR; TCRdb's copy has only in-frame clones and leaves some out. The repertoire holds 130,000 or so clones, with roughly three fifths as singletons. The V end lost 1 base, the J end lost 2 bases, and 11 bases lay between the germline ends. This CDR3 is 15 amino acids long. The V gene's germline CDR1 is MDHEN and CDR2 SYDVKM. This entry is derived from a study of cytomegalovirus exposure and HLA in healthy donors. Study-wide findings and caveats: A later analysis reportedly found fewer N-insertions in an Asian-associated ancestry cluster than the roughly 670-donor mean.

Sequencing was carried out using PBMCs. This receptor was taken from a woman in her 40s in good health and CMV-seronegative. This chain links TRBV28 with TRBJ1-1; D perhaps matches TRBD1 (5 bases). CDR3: CASSLFQGRNTEAFF. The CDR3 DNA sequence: TGTGCCAGCAGTTTATTTCAGGGTAGAAACACTGAAGCTTTCTTT.